This T cell receptor (beta chain) is drawn from a study of cytomegalovirus exposure and HLA in healthy donors. Donors sampled were nominally healthy, though unrecorded immune exposures were likely. This CDR3 is 14 amino acids long. Germline CDR1 is SGHTA and CDR2 is FQGTGA. Trimming cost V 1 base and J 3 bases; bases outside gene matches: 3. The PCR used 60 Vbeta and 13 Jbeta primers. Generated by immunoSEQ multiplex PCR, the TCRdb table keeps only in-frame clones and is missing some. The sample records about 190,000 clones, approximately 80% being singletons. The sequencing input was PBMCs. The chain uses TRBV7-3 and TRBJ2-7; 7 bases are a match to TRBD2. The clonotype comes from a boy younger than 18 in good health and CMV-seronegative. CDR3 in amino acids: CASSLSPSGYEQYF. CDR3 sequence (DNA): TGTGCCAGCAGCTTAAGTCCTAGCGGCTACGAGCAGTACTTC.